The next 14 T cell receptor beta chains were all read from a single sample in a study of cytomegalovirus exposure and HLA in healthy donors. PCR amplification relied on 60 Vbeta primers (plus 13 Jbeta primers). Sequencing was performed with immunoSEQ multiplex PCR; in TCRdb, only in-frame clones are kept and a portion is missing. Of approximately 150,000 clones listed, approximately 79% are singletons. The sequenced material came from PBMCs. The receptors come from a male donor in good health and CMV-seronegative.

This clone came up a few times. Here the CDR3 DNA reads TGTGCCAGCAGTGACCCCCGGACTGAAGCTTTCTTT. It encodes CASSDPRTEAFF. The chain uses TRBV2 and TRBJ1-1, with unresolved D. The length of the CDR3 is 12 residues. V lost 3 bases, J lost 5 bases, and 7 bases lay in between. CDR1 and CDR2 from the germline V gene are SNHLY and FYNNEI.

The V and J genes are TRBV6-5 and TRBJ2-1; 8 positions agree with TRBD2. The CDR3 length is 15 residues. CDR1 is MNHEY and CDR2 is SVGAGI in the germline V gene. Unmatched junction bases numbered 9, after V lost 6 bases and J lost 5 bases. CDR3 sequence reads: CASRSVGGDHNEQFF. The CDR3 DNA sequence: TGTGCCAGCAGATCCGTCGGGGGGGACCACAATGAGCAGTTCTTC.

This chain connects TRBV6-5 to TRBJ2-7; 8 nucleotides match TRBD2. Looked up from germline, CDR1 is MNHEY and CDR2 is SVGAGI. CDR3 length: 15 residues. V dropped 2 bases and J dropped 1; count of bases not matched to a gene: 4. DNA for the CDR3: TGTGCCAGCAGTTACGGGGGCGGGGGGTCCTACGAGCAGTACTTC. As protein: CASSYGGGGSYEQYF.

This clone was recorded once. V and J are TRBV27 and TRBJ1-2; TRBD1 matches 9 bases. After removal of 4 bases from V and 0 bases from J, the junction contained 6 bases not matched to a gene. Germline CDR1 reads MNHEY; CDR2 reads SMNVEV (reference sequence). This CDR3 region has 16 residues. In nucleotides, the CDR3 is TGTGCCAGCAGTTCCCCCGGGACAGGGTCTAACTATGGCTACACCTTC. Its protein is CASSSPGTGSNYGYTF.

J is TRBJ2-1 and V is TRBV7-2, with 10 bases aligning to TRBD1. From germline, CDR1 is SGHTA and CDR2 FQGNSA. Unmatched junction bases numbered 3, after V lost 2 bases and J lost 5 bases. This CDR3 region has 15 residues. For the CDR3, the DNA is TGTGCCAGCAGCTTACGGGGACAGGGGCACAATGAGCAGTTCTTC. It yields the protein CASSLRGQGHNEQFF.

This chain uses TRBV19 with TRBJ1-2; 12 bases are a match to TRBD1. Germline V CDR1 and CDR2: LNHDA, SQIVND (reference sequence). V gave up 9 bases and J gave up 7 bases; unmatched junction bases: 6. The CDR3 runs 13 residues. This CDR3 is CARRGTGGAGYTF. The CDR3 nucleotides are TGTGCCAGGAGGGGGACAGGGGGCGCTGGCTACACCTTC.

This chain uses TRBV7-6 with TRBJ2-7, with TRBD2 matching 7 bases. This CDR3 is 14 amino acids long. The V gene's germline CDR1 is SGHVS and CDR2 FNYEAQ. With 3 bases clipped from V and 3 bases from J, the junction kept 5 bases outside the gene matches. CDR3 coding DNA: TGTGCCAGCAGCTTGCGAACTAGCGACTACGAGCAGTACTTC. Amino acids: CASSLRTSDYEQYF.

V and J are TRBV7-2 and TRBJ2-3, with 7 nucleotides matching TRBD2. The CDR3 has 18 residues. V shed 1 base and J 0 bases; nucleotides not matched to a gene: 10. Germline CDR1 reads SGHTA; CDR2 reads FQGNSA. CDR3 bases: TGTGCCAGCAGCTTAGGCGGGGGAATTACCACTAGCACAGATACGCAGTATTTT. Protein sequence: CASSLGGGITTSTDTQYF.

The chain employs TRBV11-2 and TRBJ2-5; D is undetermined. The germline CDR1 and CDR2 sequences are SGHAT and FQNNGV. This CDR3 contains 15 residues. V gave up 0 bases and J gave up 3 bases, with 11 bases separating them. CDR3 region: CASSLDRRSEETQYF. The CDR3 DNA follows: TGTGCCAGCAGCTTAGATCGGAGAAGCGAAGAGACCCAGTACTTC.

The V and J genes are TRBV7-9 and TRBJ2-7; 16 bases fit TRBD2. Germline trimming cut 2 bases from V and 4 bases from J; bases unmatched to any gene: 2. Germline loops: CDR1 SEHNR, CDR2 FQNEAQ (reference sequence). CDR3 size: 16 residues. The CDR3 DNA reads as TGTGCCAGCAGCTTACCGGGACTAGCGGGAGGGTACGAGCAGTACTTC. Translated, it gives CASSLPGLAGGYEQYF.

The chain carries TRBV6-1 and TRBJ1-2; 12 bases agree with TRBD1. The V and J ends lost 2 bases and 7 bases, in that order; junction bases with no gene match: 2. The CDR3 has 14 residues. Per germline, CDR1 MNHNS and CDR2 SASEGT. CDR3 sequence: CASSERDRGPGYTF. CDR3 bases: TGTGCCAGCAGTGAAAGGGACAGGGGGCCTGGCTACACCTTC.

The chain carries TRBV7-6 and TRBJ1-4; possibly TRBD1 for D (6 bases). The ends were cut back, 1 base at V and 0 bases at J, with 12 bases in the middle. Germline V gives CDR1 SGHVS, CDR2 FNYEAQ. The CDR3 length is 17 residues. CDR3 amino acids: CASSLVTQGATNEKLFF. CDR3 in DNA: TGTGCCAGCAGCTTAGTGACACAGGGCGCAACTAATGAAAAACTGTTTTTT.

The CDR3 nucleotides read TGTGCCAGCGGTCGGGACAGGGGCCAGGGCGAGCAGTACTTC. This encodes CASGRDRGQGEQYF. This chain joins TRBV19 and TRBJ2-7, with 10 nucleotides matching TRBD1. From germline, CDR1 is LNHDA and CDR2 SQIVND (reference sequence). The CDR3 covers 14 residues. Trimming took 9 bases from V and 6 from J; bases not matched to a gene: 11.

V usage is TRBV19 and J usage is TRBJ2-6; perhaps TRBD2 as D (5 bases). The CDR3 has 18 residues. Trimming left V 6 bases short and J 0 bases short, with 18 bases between. Germline loops: CDR1 LNHDA, CDR2 SQIVND (reference sequence). The CDR3 bases are TGTGCCAGTAGCTACGAGGGTTTCCCGTCCTCTGGGGCCAACGTCCTGACTTTC. Its protein product is CASSYEGFPSSGANVLTF.